The next 30 T cell receptor beta chains were all read from a single sample in a study of CD8 T cells in Susac syndrome. Random-hexamer reverse transcription was applied to about 0.5 to 1 ug RNA. TCRdb redid the calling of the immunoSEQ multiplex PCR reads with MiXCR, one entry per CDR3 protein. This table has 400,000 to 550,000 distinct CDR3 sequences, approximately 85% appearing once. The sample taken for sequencing was CD8+ T cells from PBMCs. The receptors stem from a human donor with multiple sclerosis.

This chain connects TRBV6-1 to TRBJ2-1; D unclear. Germline CDR1 and CDR2: MNHNS and SASEGT. V was shortened by 1 base and J by 4 bases, with 5 bases between the two germline ends. This CDR3 is built from 13 residues. The CDR3 reads CASSEEPYNEQFF. The CDR3 region has the DNA TGTGCCAGCAGTGAAGAGCCGTACAATGAGCAGTTCTTC.

This chain uses TRBV5-1 with TRBJ1-4, with D tentatively TRBD1 (6 bases). Germline assignment: CDR1 SGHRS and CDR2 YFSETQ. This CDR3 contains 16 residues. The V and J ends lost 4 bases and 5 bases respectively, with 18 bases between them. This chain's CDR3 is CASSPGTTSPNEKLFF. As DNA, the CDR3 is TGCGCCAGCAGCCCCGGGACAACTAGCCCGAATGAAAAACTGTTTTTT.

The chain carries TRBV19 and TRBJ2-5, with TRBD1 as a possible D gene (6 bases). V was trimmed by 6 bases and J by 2 bases, leaving 10 bases between them. Germline lookup yields CDR1 LNHDA and CDR2 SQIVND (reference sequence). This CDR3 contains 13 residues. CDR3 sequence (DNA): TGTGCCAGTAGGTTAAGGGGGCAAGAGACCCAGTACTTC. This gives the protein CASRLRGQETQYF. The whole variable domain, remainder taken from reference TRBV19 and TRBJ2-5, is DGGITQSPKYLFRKEGQNVTLSCEQNLNHDAMYWYRQDPGQGLRLIYYSQIVNDFQKGDIAEGYSVSREKKESFPLTVTSAQKNPTAFYLCASRLRGQETQYFGPGTRLLVL.

The genes are TRBV20-1 and TRBJ1-5; D gene uncertain. Germline loops: CDR1 DFQATT, CDR2 SNEGSKA (reference sequence). V shed 4 bases and J shed 6 bases, with 19 bases lying between them. The CDR3 extends over 15 amino acids. The CDR3 loop is CSAKAGEDHIQPQHF. The CDR3 DNA is TGCAGTGCTAAAGCCGGGGAGGATCATATTCAGCCCCAGCATTTT.

Comments on this clonotype: Because it lacks the conserved phenylalanine or tryptophan at the end, this CDR3 is likely a read error. This chain links TRBV11-2 with TRBJ2-5; 8 bases fit TRBD1. Germline trimming cut 4 bases from V and 2 bases from J; bases unmatched to any gene: 6. Germline V gene data show CDR1 as SGHAT and CDR2 as FQNNGV. CDR3 length: 15 residues. CDR3 in amino acids: CASSSGQGNQETQYL. The CDR3 DNA reads as TGTGCCAGCAGCTCCGGACAGGGAAATCAAGAGACCCAGTACTTG.

This clonotype was seen just once. This chain joins TRBV4-1 and TRBJ2-2; 9 nucleotides agree with TRBD2. V shed 4 bases, J shed 0 bases, and the junction held 0 bases outside the gene matches. The germline V gene has CDR1 MGHRA and CDR2 YSYEKL. CDR3 size: 15 residues. CDR3 residues: CASSPSGANTGELFF. The CDR3 nucleotides are TGCGCCAGCAGCCCTAGCGGGGCGAACACCGGGGAGCTGTTTTTT.

The chain has TRBV6-2 or TRBV6-3 and TRBJ1-2, with 7 bases fitting TRBD1. J lost 7 bases, V lost 5 bases, and 19 bases had no gene match. Germline V lookup: CDR1 MNHEY, CDR2 SVGEGT. This CDR3 contains 17 residues. CDR3 sequence: CASSADEQGVALRGYTF. The CDR3 coding sequence is TGTGCCAGCAGTGCCGACGAGCAGGGGGTGGCCCTTCGTGGCTACACCTTC.

J is TRBJ2-1 and V is TRBV6-5; the match to TRBD1 covers 7 bases. This CDR3 has 15 residues. Trimming took 3 bases from V and 10 from J; bases not matched to a gene: 12. The germline V gene has CDR1 MNHEY and CDR2 SVGAGI. CDR3 sequence (DNA): TGTGCCAGCAGTTATGGGGACAGACCGGTTATCGAGCAGTTCTTC. Translated: CASSYGDRPVIEQFF.

This clonotype came up once. The chain uses TRBV19 and TRBJ2-7; maybe TRBD1 (6 bases). The germline CDR1 and CDR2 sequences are LNHDA and SQIVND (reference sequence). CDR3 length: 14 residues. V dropped 5 bases and J dropped 6 bases, with 17 bases sitting between them. CDR3 loop: CASSETTGPGEQYF. The CDR3 nucleotides are TGTGCCAGTAGTGAGACAACAGGGCCCGGCGAGCAGTACTTC.

The chain carries TRBV27 and TRBJ2-1; perhaps D is TRBD1 or TRBD2 (5 bases each). CDR3 length: 16 residues. Per the germline V gene, CDR1 is MNHEY and CDR2 is SMNVEV (reference sequence). The ends were cut back, 0 bases at V and 5 bases at J, with 14 bases in the middle. The CDR3 is CASSLSGQGPHNEQFF. The CDR3, as DNA: TGTGCCAGCAGTTTATCCGGGCAGGGACCCCACAATGAGCAGTTCTTC.

This sequence joins TRBV5-1 and TRBJ2-3; 13 bases are a match to TRBD2. Germline V gene data show CDR1 as SGHRS and CDR2 as YFSETQ. V was clipped by 4 bases and J by 4 bases; unmatched bases: 6. This CDR3 contains 16 residues. For the CDR3, the DNA is TGCGCCAGCAGCCCTAGGACTAGCGGGGGCGCAGATACGCAGTATTTT. Protein: CASSPRTSGGADTQYF.

The rearrangement joins TRBV6-1 to TRBJ2-5; the D gene is possibly TRBD2 (6 bases). CDR1 and CDR2 (germline): MNHNS, SASEGT. The V end was cut by 2 bases, the J end by 2 bases, with 12 bases between. The CDR3 loop spans 15 amino acids. CDR3 bases: TGTGCCAGCAGTGAACGCGGGACGTCTCAAGAGACCCAGTACTTC. Translation gives CASSERGTSQETQYF.

Details on this clonotype: A junction boundary mismatches the germline segment, possibly from a read error. The V and J genes are TRBV28 and TRBJ2-7; D gene unclear. The germline CDR1 and CDR2 sequences are MDHEN and SYDVKM. This CDR3 comprises 13 residues. DNA for the CDR3: TGTGCCAGCCGTTTGGGGAACGCCTACGAGCAGTACTTC. This sequence encodes CASRLGNAYEQYF.

The J gene is TRBJ2-7, the V gene TRBV27; D unclear. Germline CDR1 reads MNHEY; CDR2 reads SMNVEV (reference sequence). CDR3 length: 15 residues. Trimming removed 2 bases from V and 3 bases from J, with 14 bases in between. In DNA, the CDR3 is TGTGCCAGCAGTTTAGTCTCCAGATTTAACTACGAGCAGTACTTC. Translation: CASSLVSRFNYEQYF.

This clonotype was seen more than once but under ten times. This chain joins TRBV7-9 and TRBJ2-7, with a possible D match to TRBD2 (5 bases). CDR3 length: 17 residues. Germline assignment: CDR1 SEHNR and CDR2 FQNEAQ (reference sequence). The ends were cut back, 6 bases at V and 3 bases at J, with 24 bases in the middle. As DNA, the CDR3 is TGTGCCAGCAGTGCAGAAAAGGGCCCGGGGTCCCACTACGAGCAGTACTTC. It specifies CASSAEKGPGSHYEQYF.

The chain recombines TRBV7-9 with TRBJ2-7; 9 nucleotides line up with TRBD1. Germline assignment: CDR1 SEHNR and CDR2 FQNEAQ (reference sequence). J gave up 2 bases and V 5 bases, and 13 bases lay outside the gene matches. The CDR3 extends over 17 amino acids. This CDR3 reads CASSPGTGISLPYEQYF. The CDR3 nucleotides are TGTGCCAGCAGCCCGGGGACAGGGATCAGCCTACCCTACGAGCAGTACTTC.

This clonotype showed up just a few times. J is TRBJ1-6 and V is TRBV6-1; possible D gene TRBD1, 6 bases. Germline V gene data show CDR1 as MNHNS and CDR2 as SASEGT. The CDR3 extends over 14 amino acids. V was trimmed by 5 bases and J by 12 bases, leaving 17 bases between them. This CDR3 is CASSPGGGWVPLHF. CDR3 bases: TGTGCCAGCAGTCCGGGGGGGGGCTGGGTACCCCTCCACTTT.

The chain links TRBV4-1 to TRBJ2-1, with TRBD2 matching over 8 bases. This CDR3 comprises 18 residues. The V gene end was trimmed by 0 bases and the J gene end by 4 bases; junction bases not matched to a gene: 11. Germline CDR1 and CDR2: MGHRA and YSYEKL. DNA for the CDR3: TGCGCCAGCAGCCAAGAACCGGCTAGCGGGCGGCGATACAATGAGCAGTTCTTC. This sequence encodes CASSQEPASGRRYNEQFF.

J is TRBJ2-7 and V is TRBV11-2, with a weak D call TRBD2 (5 bases). CDR1 is SGHAT, CDR2 FQNNGV, per germline. Trimming removed 5 bases from V and 7 bases from J, with 12 bases in between. There are 12 residues in the CDR3. The CDR3, as DNA: TGTGCCAGCAGCCCGACGGGGATGGAGCAGTACTTC. It yields the protein CASSPTGMEQYF.

The rearrangement uses TRBV28 and TRBJ1-1, with D maybe TRBD1 (5 bases). In germline, CDR1 is MDHEN, CDR2 SYDVKM. Trimming removed 10 bases at V and 0 bases at J, with 18 bases between. CDR3 length: 15 amino acids. CDR3 protein: CATIRDRGLNTEAFF. The CDR3 nucleotides read TGTGCCACAATCCGGGACCGAGGGTTGAACACTGAAGCTTTCTTT.

The chain links TRBV27 to TRBJ1-4; D unclear. Germline V lookup: CDR1 MNHEY, CDR2 SMNVEV (reference sequence). The ends were cut back, 5 bases at V and 0 bases at J, with 10 bases in the middle. The CDR3 consists of 15 residues. The CDR3 region has the DNA TGTGCCAGCAGTGCCTACGGTGCAACTAATGAAAAACTGTTTTTT. It translates to CASSAYGATNEKLFF. The full variable domain, its missing parts supplied by reference TRBV27 and TRBJ1-4, is EAQVTQNPRYLITVTGKKLTVTCSQNMNHEYMSWYRQDPGLGLRQIYYSMNVEVTDKGDVPEGYKVSRKEKRNFPLILESPSPNQTSLYFCASSAYGATNEKLFFGSGTQLSVL.

The genes are TRBV7-6 and TRBJ1-2, with D unclear. The CDR3 covers 14 residues. Trimming took 4 bases from V and 0 from J, leaving 9 bases between them. Looked up from germline, CDR1 is SGHVS and CDR2 is FNYEAQ. CDR3 bases: TGTGCCAGCAGCTCATCCGGGCCTAACTATGGCTACACCTTC. The encoded protein is CASSSSGPNYGYTF. The entire variable domain, with the rest obtained from reference TRBV7-6 and TRBJ1-2, is as follows: GAGVSQSPRYKVTKRGQDVALRCDPISGHVSLYWYRQALGQGPEFLTYFNYEAQQDKSGLPNDRFSAERPEGSISTLTIQRTEQRDSAMYRCASSSSGPNYGYTFGSGTRLTVV.

V usage is TRBV2 and J usage is TRBJ2-1, with D maybe TRBD2 (6 bases). V was clipped by 7 bases and J by 2 bases, with 15 bases between them. This CDR3 region has 15 residues. Germline V lookup: CDR1 SNHLY, CDR2 FYNNEI. CDR3 sequence (DNA): TGTGCCAGCAATGGCCGGGACTCCACCTACAATGAGCAGTTCTTC. Its translation: CASNGRDSTYNEQFF.

The V gene is TRBV27, the J gene TRBJ1-5; the D is unclear. The CDR3 runs to 16 residues. V lost 1 base to trimming and J lost 3 bases, with 13 bases between them. Per germline, CDR1 MNHEY and CDR2 SMNVEV (reference sequence). The CDR3 spells CASSLYRPGINQPQHF. The CDR3 DNA reads TGTGCCAGCAGTTTATACCGTCCCGGGATCAATCAGCCCCAGCATTTT.

With regard to this clonotype: The junction differs from germline at one of its ends, possibly a read error. The chain links TRBV27 to TRBJ2-1; D is perhaps TRBD2 (5 bases). The CDR3 is made up of 14 amino acids. Germline CDR1 and CDR2: MNHEY and SMNVEV (reference sequence). CDR3 nucleotides: TGTGCCAGCAGTTGGGCGGGCCCTCGGGATGAGCAGCTCTTC. It specifies CASSWAGPRDEQLF.

The chain uses TRBV4-1 and TRBJ2-4; tentatively, D is TRBD2 (6 bases). The CDR3 runs to 17 residues. CDR1 is MGHRA and CDR2 is YSYEKL in the germline V gene. V was pared by 1 base and J by 5 bases, with 18 bases between. The CDR3 loop reads CASSQVLLARLENIQYF. DNA for the CDR3: TGCGCCAGCAGCCAAGTTTTACTAGCTCGGTTGGAAAACATTCAGTACTTC.

This sequence joins TRBV29-1 and TRBJ2-2, with unresolved D. CDR3 size: 12 residues. Germline-derived CDR1 and CDR2 are SQVTM and ANQGSEA. V lost 7 bases, J lost 4 bases, and 10 bases lay in between. The CDR3: CSGVSSTGELFF. For the CDR3, the DNA is TGCAGCGGCGTCAGTTCCACCGGGGAGCTGTTTTTT.

The rearrangement uses TRBV5-1 and TRBJ2-3; D not resolved. Germline CDR1 SGHRS, CDR2 YFSETQ. The CDR3 sequence is 17 residues long. V was pared by 4 bases and J by 0 bases, with 18 bases between. CDR3 sequence: CASSLSDGIESTDTQYF. Written as DNA, the CDR3 is TGCGCCAGCAGCCTATCGGACGGCATCGAAAGCACAGATACGCAGTATTTT.

The V and J genes are TRBV6-1 and TRBJ2-7; 8 bases align to TRBD1. Trimming at V came to 5 bases and at J to 6 bases, leaving 9 bases not matched to a gene. The CDR3 is made up of 14 amino acids. Germline values: CDR1 MNHNS, CDR2 SASEGT. The CDR3 coding sequence is TGTGCCAGCAGTCCCCGGACAGGGCCGGGCGAGCAGTACTTC. Its translation is CASSPRTGPGEQYF.

This chain links TRBV7-2 with TRBJ1-1, with no clear D. CDR1 and CDR2 (germline): SGHTA, FQGNSA. The CDR3 covers 17 residues. V lost 7 bases and J 0 bases, leaving 21 bases between the germline ends. The CDR3, as DNA: TGTGCCAGCACCCCCCTTCCGGGAGACACCATGAACACTGAAGCTTTCTTT. It yields the protein CASTPLPGDTMNTEAFF.